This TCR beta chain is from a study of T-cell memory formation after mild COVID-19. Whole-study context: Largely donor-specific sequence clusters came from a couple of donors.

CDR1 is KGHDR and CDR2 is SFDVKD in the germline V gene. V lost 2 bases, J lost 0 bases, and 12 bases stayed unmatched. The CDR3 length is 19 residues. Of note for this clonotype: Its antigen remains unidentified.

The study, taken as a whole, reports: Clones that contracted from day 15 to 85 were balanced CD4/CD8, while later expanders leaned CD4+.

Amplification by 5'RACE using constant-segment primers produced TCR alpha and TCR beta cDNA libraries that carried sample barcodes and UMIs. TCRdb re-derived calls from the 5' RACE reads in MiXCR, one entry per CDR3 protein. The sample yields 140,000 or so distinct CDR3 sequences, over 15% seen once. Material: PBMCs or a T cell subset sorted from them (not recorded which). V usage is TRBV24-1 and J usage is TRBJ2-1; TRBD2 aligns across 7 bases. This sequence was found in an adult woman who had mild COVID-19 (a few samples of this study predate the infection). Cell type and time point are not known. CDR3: CATSDSTSPRGGSYNEQFF. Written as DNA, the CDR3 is TGTGCCACCAGTGATTCGACTAGCCCGCGGGGTGGCTCCTACAATGAGCAGTTCTTC.